These 21 T cell receptor beta chains were all obtained from the same sample, sequenced in a study of T cell responses to AZD1222 COVID-19 vaccine. Assay used: immunoSEQ multiplex PCR; TCRdb lists only in-frame clones, some missing. The repertoire consists of about 93,000 clones, with around 86% occurring once and the leading ten covering roughly 6.3%. The source was peripheral blood, collected on day 0 of AZD1222 vaccination. These receptors were obtained from an adult in good health.

The chain is built from TRBV14 and TRBJ1-1, with 7 bases lining up with TRBD1. Germline-derived CDR1 and CDR2 are SGHDN and FVKESK. J gave up 4 bases and V 2 bases, and 1 base lay outside the gene matches. CDR3 size: 13 residues. This chain's CDR3 is CASSQPGGTEAFF. DNA for the CDR3: TGTGCCAGCAGCCAACCAGGGGGCACTGAAGCTTTCTTT.

The CDR3 bases are TGTGCCAGCGGGACACAGGCCTTCTCTGGAAACACCATATATTTT. It encodes CASGTQAFSGNTIYF. The chain uses TRBV11-2 and TRBJ1-3; possible D gene TRBD1, 6 bases. The V end lost 8 bases, the J end lost 0 bases, and 14 bases lay between the germline ends. The CDR3 extends over 15 amino acids. Germline V CDR1 and CDR2: SGHAT, FQNNGV.

V is TRBV12-3 or TRBV12-4 and J is TRBJ2-5, with a weak D call TRBD2 (6 bases). Trimming left V 5 bases short and J 4 bases short, with 11 bases between. The CDR3 covers 13 residues. The CDR3 region is CASSAGGGETQYF. CDR3 bases: TGTGCCAGCAGTGCCGGGGGAGGAGAGACCCAGTACTTC.

The CDR3 coding sequence is TGTGCCAGCAGCCAAGACCCCGGGACTGCGTATGGCTACACCTTC. Translated: CASSQDPGTAYGYTF. The chain links TRBV4-2 to TRBJ1-2; possible D gene TRBD1, 5 bases. Germline loops: CDR1 LGHNA, CDR2 YNFKEQ. CDR3 size: 15 residues. Trimming took off 0 bases at V and 5 bases at J, with 13 bases between the two ends.

This clone was seen a few times. The rearrangement uses TRBV4-1 and TRBJ1-2, with D maybe TRBD1 (5 bases). The CDR3 contains 17 residues. V was pared by 1 base and J by 0 bases, with 15 bases between. Germline V gives CDR1 MGHRA, CDR2 YSYEKL. The CDR3 DNA is TGCGCCAGCAGCCAAGGTCTAAAGGGGAGGGCTAACTATGGCTACACCTTC. It specifies CASSQGLKGRANYGYTF.

As DNA, the CDR3 is TGTGCCAGCAGAGCCGCAGGGGCGGGTTCGACCCAGCATTTT. The encoded protein is CASRAAGAGSTQHF. This chain uses TRBV6-5 with TRBJ1-5; maybe TRBD1 (6 bases). Germline V CDR1 and CDR2: MNHEY, SVGAGI. The germline V and J ends were trimmed by 6 bases and 11 bases, with 20 bases remaining between them. The CDR3 sequence is 14 residues long.

The CDR3 loop reads CATSTGETQYF. Here the CDR3 DNA reads TGTGCCACCAGTACCGGGGAGACCCAGTACTTC. The genes are TRBV24-1 and TRBJ2-5; D gene unclear. Germline CDR1 KGHDR, CDR2 SFDVKD. The CDR3 is made up of 11 amino acids. V was cut by 6 bases and J by 5 bases, with 6 bases left in between.

The chain couples TRBV12-5 to TRBJ2-7; D remains ambiguous. Germline V lookup: CDR1 LGHNT, CDR2 FRNRAP. CDR3 length equals 13 residues. V gave up 1 base and J gave up 1 base, with 5 bases separating them. The CDR3 protein is CASGLEASYEQYF. The DNA of the CDR3 is TGTGCTAGTGGTTTGGAGGCTTCCTACGAGCAGTACTTC. Combining the CDR3 with reference TRBV12-5 and TRBJ2-7 gives the whole variable domain DARVTQTPRHKVTEMGQEVTMRCQPILGHNTVFWYRQTMMQGLELLAYFRNRAPLDDSGMPKDRFSAEMPDATLATLKIQPSEPRDSAVYFCASGLEASYEQYFGPGTRLTVT.

This rearrangement joins TRBV30 to TRBJ1-4, with unresolved D. Between the trimmed V and J ends, which lost 1 base and 4 bases, there was a span of 10 bases. Germline V gene lookup returns CDR1 GTSNPN and CDR2 SVGIG (reference sequence). The CDR3 totals 14 residues. The CDR3 DNA is TGTGCCTGGAGTGCCCTGGGCATTAATGAAAAACTGTTTTTT. Amino acid sequence: CAWSALGINEKLFF.

The chain carries TRBV9 and TRBJ1-5; maybe TRBD1 (5 bases). V was shortened by 3 bases and J by 8 bases, with 12 bases between the two germline ends. The CDR3 sequence is 13 residues long. The germline CDR1 and CDR2 sequences are SGDLS and YYNGEE. In DNA form, the CDR3 reads TGTGCCAGCAGCGACCGGGACGGCGAGCCCCAGCATTTT. Encoded protein: CASSDRDGEPQHF.

The CDR3 loop is CAWTPAGRNEQYF. The CDR3 DNA reads as TGTGCCTGGACCCCAGCCGGTAGGAACGAGCAGTACTTC. The chain is built from TRBV30 and TRBJ2-7; no firm D call. The V gene's germline CDR1 is GTSNPN and CDR2 SVGIG (reference sequence). This CDR3 is built from 13 residues. The germline V and J ends were trimmed by 4 bases and 5 bases, with 15 bases remaining between them.

V gene TRBV5-1 combines with J gene TRBJ1-3; D perhaps matches TRBD1 (5 bases). V lost 4 bases to trimming and J lost 5 bases, with 10 bases between them. The CDR3 length is 13 residues. CDR1 SGHRS and CDR2 YFSETQ come from the germline V gene. DNA of the CDR3: TGCGCCAGCAGCCAGGGAATGCGAAACACCATATATTTT. Translated: CASSQGMRNTIYF.

The chain joins TRBV11-2 to TRBJ2-1, with D perhaps TRBD1 or TRBD2 (5 bases each). Between the trimmed V and J ends, which lost 5 bases and 10 bases, there was a span of 18 bases. Germline CDR1 reads SGHAT; CDR2 reads FQNNGV. This CDR3 has 14 residues. CDR3 bases: TGTGCCAGCAGCCCGATAGGTGGGGGACGGGAGCAGTTCTTC. Translated: CASSPIGGGREQFF. Using reference TRBV11-2 and TRBJ2-1 for the parts outside the CDR3, the full variable domain is EAGVAQSPRYKIIEKRQSVAFWCNPISGHATLYWYQQILGQGPKLLIQFQNNGVVDDSQLPKDRFSAERLKGVDSTLKIQPAKLEDSAVYLCASSPIGGGREQFFGPGTRLTVL.

The CDR3 loop reads CASSLQGISTDTQYF. The CDR3 DNA reads as TGTGCCAGCAGTCTACAGGGAATTAGCACAGATACGCAGTATTTT. This rearrangement joins TRBV7-2 to TRBJ2-3; perhaps TRBD1 as D (6 bases). The CDR3 is 15 residues long. Germline V CDR1 and CDR2: SGHTA, FQGNSA. Trimming removed 6 bases at V and 0 bases at J, with 13 bases between. Full variable domain (remainder filled in from reference TRBV7-2 and TRBJ2-3): GAGVSQSPSNKVTEKGKDVELRCDPISGHTALYWYRQSLGQGLEFLIYFQGNSAPDKSGLPSDRFSAERTGGSVSTLTIQRTQQEDSAVYLCASSLQGISTDTQYFGPGTRLTVL.

This chain joins TRBV3-1 (or the pseudogene TRBV3-2) and TRBJ1-2, with 10 bases matching TRBD1. The V and J ends lost 1 base and 6 bases, in that order; junction bases with no gene match: 5. The CDR3 is made up of 15 amino acids. Germline assignment: CDR1 LGHDT and CDR2 YNNKEL (reference sequence). For the CDR3, the DNA is TGTGCCAGCAGCCAAGGACAGGGGGCGTCTGATGGCTACACCTTC. It encodes CASSQGQGASDGYTF.

The chain couples TRBV11-3 to TRBJ2-7; D may be TRBD2 (6 bases). With 5 bases removed from V and 6 bases from J, the gap between germline ends came to 14 bases. There are 13 residues in the CDR3. The germline V gene encodes CDR1 SGHNT and CDR2 YENEEA. The CDR3 coding sequence is TGTGCCAGCAGCATGACTAGTGTCCGCGAGCAGTACTTC. This gives the protein CASSMTSVREQYF. The whole variable domain, filled in from reference TRBV11-3 and TRBJ2-7, reads EAGVVQSPRYKIIEKKQPVAFWCNPISGHNTLYWYLQNLGQGPELLIRYENEEAVDDSQLPKDRFSAERLKGVDSTLKIQPAELGDSAVYLCASSMTSVREQYFGPGTRLTVT.

V usage is TRBV7-9 and J usage is TRBJ1-4; the match to TRBD1 covers 8 bases. With 5 bases clipped from V and 10 bases from J, the junction kept 6 bases outside the gene matches. The CDR3 covers 13 residues. In germline, CDR1 is SEHNR, CDR2 FQNEAQ (reference sequence). CDR3 nucleotide sequence: TGTGCCAGCAGCAACGCCGGGACAGGAAAACTGTTTTTT. Translating it yields CASSNAGTGKLFF.

This clone was counted once. CDR3 in amino acids: CASSPHREDTQYF. DNA for the CDR3: TGTGCCAGCAGTCCCCACAGGGAAGATACGCAGTATTTT. V and J are TRBV12-3 or TRBV12-4 and TRBJ2-3; tentative D call: TRBD1 (6 bases). CDR3 size: 13 residues. V lost 5 bases and J lost 5, with 11 bases in between.

V and J are TRBV2 and TRBJ2-7; TRBD2 might be the D (5 bases). Germline V lookup: CDR1 SNHLY, CDR2 FYNNEI. V dropped 3 bases and J dropped 5 bases, with 8 bases sitting between them. The CDR3 runs to 12 residues. CDR3 in amino acids: CASSDFGDEQYF. The CDR3 DNA reads TGTGCCAGCAGTGATTTCGGGGACGAGCAGTACTTC.

This clone was seen more than once but under ten times. The rearrangement joins TRBV6-4 to TRBJ2-3; 9 nucleotides line up with TRBD2. Trimming at V came to 4 bases and at J to 1 base, leaving 0 bases not matched to a gene. The CDR3 is 14 residues long. Germline CDR1 and CDR2: MRHNA and SNTAGT. The CDR3 here is CASSGTSGTDTQYF. CDR3 DNA: TGTGCCAGCAGTGGGACTAGCGGCACAGATACGCAGTATTTT.

The V gene is TRBV18, the J gene TRBJ1-2; D is unresolved. The CDR3 has 13 residues. V was shortened by 3 bases and J by 2 bases, with 7 bases between the two germline ends. CDR1 and CDR2 (germline): KGHSH, LQKENI. The CDR3 is CASSPAGNYGYTF. CDR3 nucleotides: TGTGCCAGCTCACCGGCCGGGAACTATGGCTACACCTTC.